A selection of T cell receptor beta chains follows, all from one sample in a study of early T cells in non-severe SARS-CoV-2 infection. One entry per CDR3 protein results from TCRdb running MiXCR on the 5' RACE reads. Here the sample spans 55,000 to 80,000 distinct CDR3 sequences, roughly 11% being singletons. The sequencing input was whole blood. The origin of the receptors is an adult who was a healthcare worker with PCR-confirmed SARS-CoV-2 infection or an uninfected control (not recorded which). The conserved cysteine and the conserved F or W are not part of the CDR3 here. The order of the fields is D gene, V gene, CDR3 protein. D genes are given only for firm matches.

NA | TRBV12-5 | ASGTQNYGYT
NA | TRBV12-5 | ASGPTNWSPNTGELF
TRBD2 | TRBV3-1 | ASSRVAGVFYNEQF
NA | TRBV27 | ASRSLGDTQY
NA | TRBV4-1 | ASSQDRIGRTEAF
TRBD1 | TRBV18 | ASSTLGQGDTEAF
NA | TRBV7-8 | ASSLDSGSLYEQY
TRBD2 | TRBV7-3 | ASSAKGTTSGYNEQF
NA | TRBV6-5 | ASSPSQGERGTEAF
TRBD1 | TRBV5-1 | ASSPSTDRGKTQY
NA | TRBV11-2 | ASSSLGLATYTGELF
NA | TRBV20-1 | SARDHSSIPVGRDTQY
TRBD2 | TRBV5-1 | ASSPRLATLVEQY
NA | TRBV20-1 | SARAGMSRLNTGELF
NA | TRBV2 | ASSILDTQY
NA | TRBV30 | AWNRGTDTQY
TRBD2 | TRBV7-6 | ASSLGVTSKETQY
TRBD1 | TRBV3-1 | ASSQESGDRGLRPQY
NA | TRBV20-1 | SARGGDTEAF
NA | TRBV12-3/TRBV12-4 | ASSLVNTIY
NA | TRBV6-5 | ASSYSGRVTYGYT
TRBD1 | TRBV11-2 | ASSLVLTGVGEQY
NA | TRBV24-1 | ATSVQGNQPQH
NA | TRBV3-1 | ASSQDWSGGEKLF
NA | TRBV2 | ASIEGGRAEAF
NA | TRBV6-5 | ASSRSDTYLGNTIY
NA | TRBV29-1 | SVAVTVDYGYT
NA | TRBV7-6 | ASSGRGSTYEQY
NA | TRBV10-2 | ASRGEELAKNIQY
NA | TRBV7-9 | ASSLAVGQLYEQY
NA | TRBV29-1 | SVEQGNEQY
NA | TRBV5-1 | ASSLGIGGDYTGELF
TRBD2 | TRBV20-1 | SVPEGIAGGLQETQY
TRBD2 | TRBV29-1 | SVEVSASGGYNEQF
TRBD2 | TRBV18 | ASSPQFALAGGNYNEQF
NA | TRBV6-2/TRBV6-3 | ASTARDGGVLPEQF
NA | TRBV5-4 | ASSPFGEKLF
TRBD1 | TRBV12-3/TRBV12-4 | ASSPGDRLYSNQPQH
TRBD1 | TRBV7-9 | ASSSSQGSTGELF
TRBD1 | TRBV12-3/TRBV12-4 | ASRSGGGYT
NA | TRBV5-1 | ASSLGRSYEQY
TRBD2 | TRBV10-3 | AISESGVAGSTDTQY
NA | TRBV6-5 | ASYRQKNTEAF
NA | TRBV5-1 | ASSDRPGLVQETQY
NA | TRBV5-1 | ASSLVGNPLKEQF
NA | TRBV29-1 | SVEPLEGQY
NA | TRBV11-2 | ASSLAGSGETQY
NA | TRBV24-1 | ATGSERSYEQY
NA | TRBV24-1 | ATRSPLSDTQY
NA | TRBV7-9 | ASSLNEGTVYGYT
NA | TRBV7-9 | ASSRDEDGYT